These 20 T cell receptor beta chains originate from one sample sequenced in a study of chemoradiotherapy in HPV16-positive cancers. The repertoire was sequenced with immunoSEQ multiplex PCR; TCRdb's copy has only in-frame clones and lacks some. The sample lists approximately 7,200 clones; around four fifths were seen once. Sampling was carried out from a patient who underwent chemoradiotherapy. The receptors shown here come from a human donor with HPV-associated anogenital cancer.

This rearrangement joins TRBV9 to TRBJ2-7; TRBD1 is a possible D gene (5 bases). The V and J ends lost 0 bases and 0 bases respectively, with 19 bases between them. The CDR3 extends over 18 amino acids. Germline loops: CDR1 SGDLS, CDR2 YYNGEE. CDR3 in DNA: TGTGCCAGCAGCGTAGATGAGAAGGGGCAGGTCCTCTCCTACGAGCAGTACTTC. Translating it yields CASSVDEKGQVLSYEQYF.

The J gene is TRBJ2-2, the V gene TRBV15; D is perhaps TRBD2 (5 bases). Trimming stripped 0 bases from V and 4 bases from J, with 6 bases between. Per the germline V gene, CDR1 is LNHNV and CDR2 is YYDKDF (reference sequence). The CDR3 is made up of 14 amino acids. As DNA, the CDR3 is TGTGCCACCAGCAGAGATCGGGGCACCGGGGAGCTGTTTTTT. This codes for CATSRDRGTGELFF.

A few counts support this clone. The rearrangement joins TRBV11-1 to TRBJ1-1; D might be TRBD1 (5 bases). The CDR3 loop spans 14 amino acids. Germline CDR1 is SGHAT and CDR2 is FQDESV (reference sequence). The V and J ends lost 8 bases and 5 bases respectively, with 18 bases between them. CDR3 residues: CASGRGPRGTEAFF. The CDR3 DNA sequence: TGTGCCAGCGGCCGGGGCCCGCGGGGGACTGAAGCTTTCTTT.

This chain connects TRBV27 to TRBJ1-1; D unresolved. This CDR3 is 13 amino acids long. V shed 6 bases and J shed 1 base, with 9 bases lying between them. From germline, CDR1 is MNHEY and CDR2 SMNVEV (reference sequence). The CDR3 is CASRTLGNTEAFF. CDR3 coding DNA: TGTGCCAGCAGAACCCTCGGGAACACTGAAGCTTTCTTT.

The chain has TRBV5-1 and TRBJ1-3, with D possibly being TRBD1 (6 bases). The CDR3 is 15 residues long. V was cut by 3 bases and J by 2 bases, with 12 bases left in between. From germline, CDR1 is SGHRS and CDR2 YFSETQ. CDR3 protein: CASSWGQSPGNTIYF. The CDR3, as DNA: TGCGCCAGCAGCTGGGGACAATCTCCTGGAAACACCATATATTTT.

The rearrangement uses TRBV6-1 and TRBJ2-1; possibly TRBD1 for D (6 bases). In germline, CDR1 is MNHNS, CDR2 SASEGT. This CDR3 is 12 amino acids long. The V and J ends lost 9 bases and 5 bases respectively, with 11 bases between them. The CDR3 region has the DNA TGTGCCAGTATCGGACAGAACAATGAGCAGTTCTTC. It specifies CASIGQNNEQFF.

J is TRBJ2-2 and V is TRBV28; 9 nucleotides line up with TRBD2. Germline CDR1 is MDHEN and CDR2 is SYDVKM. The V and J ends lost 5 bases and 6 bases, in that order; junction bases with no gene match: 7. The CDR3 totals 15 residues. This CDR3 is CASSRGGVGAGELFF. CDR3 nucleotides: TGTGCCAGCAGTCGCGGGGGGGTCGGTGCCGGGGAGCTGTTTTTT.

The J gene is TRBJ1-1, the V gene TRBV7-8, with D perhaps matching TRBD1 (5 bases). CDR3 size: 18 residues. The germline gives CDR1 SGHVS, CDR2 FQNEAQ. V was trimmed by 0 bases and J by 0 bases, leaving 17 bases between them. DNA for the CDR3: TGTGCCAGCAGCTTAGCCCGTTTTGGCAGGGTGGTGAACACTGAAGCTTTCTTT. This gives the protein CASSLARFGRVVNTEAFF.

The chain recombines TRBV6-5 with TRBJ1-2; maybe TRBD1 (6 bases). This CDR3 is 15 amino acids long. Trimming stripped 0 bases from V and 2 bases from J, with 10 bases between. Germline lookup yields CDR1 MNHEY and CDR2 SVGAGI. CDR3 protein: CASSYSGGRNYGYTF. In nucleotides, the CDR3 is TGTGCCAGCAGTTACTCGGGGGGGCGCAACTATGGCTACACCTTC.

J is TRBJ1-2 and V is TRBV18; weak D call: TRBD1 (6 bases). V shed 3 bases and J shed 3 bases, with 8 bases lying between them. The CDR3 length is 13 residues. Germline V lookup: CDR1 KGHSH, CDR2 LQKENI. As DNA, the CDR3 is TGTGCCAGCTCACCCCAGGGGTACTATGGCTACACCTTC. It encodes CASSPQGYYGYTF.

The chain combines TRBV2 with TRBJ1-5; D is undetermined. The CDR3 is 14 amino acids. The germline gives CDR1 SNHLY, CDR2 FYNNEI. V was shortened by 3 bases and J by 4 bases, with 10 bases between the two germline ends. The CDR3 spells CASSELTRNQPQHF. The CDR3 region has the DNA TGTGCCAGCAGTGAGTTGACGAGGAATCAGCCCCAGCATTTT. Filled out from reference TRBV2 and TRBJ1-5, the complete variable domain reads EPEVTQTPSHQVTQMGQEVILRCVPISNHLYFYWYRQILGQKVEFLVSFYNNEISEKSEIFDDQFSVERPDGSNFTLKIRSTKLEDSAMYFCASSELTRNQPQHFGDGTRLSIL.

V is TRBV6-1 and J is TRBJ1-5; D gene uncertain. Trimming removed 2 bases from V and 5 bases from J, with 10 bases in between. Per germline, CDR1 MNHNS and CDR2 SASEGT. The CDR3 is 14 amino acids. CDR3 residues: CASSELGWDQPQHF. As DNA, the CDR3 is TGTGCCAGCAGTGAATTGGGGTGGGATCAGCCCCAGCATTTT.

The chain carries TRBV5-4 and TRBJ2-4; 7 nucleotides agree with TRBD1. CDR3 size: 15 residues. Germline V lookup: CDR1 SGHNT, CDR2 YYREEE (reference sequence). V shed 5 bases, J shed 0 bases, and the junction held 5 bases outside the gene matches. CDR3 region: CASRDRGQAKNIQYF. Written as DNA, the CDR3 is TGTGCCAGCAGGGATAGGGGGCAAGCCAAAAACATTCAGTACTTC.

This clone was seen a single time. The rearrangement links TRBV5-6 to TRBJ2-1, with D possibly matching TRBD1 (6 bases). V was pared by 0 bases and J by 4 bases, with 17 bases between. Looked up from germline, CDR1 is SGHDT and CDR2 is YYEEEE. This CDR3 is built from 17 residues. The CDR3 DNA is TGTGCCAGCAGCTTGGGGCCAACAGGGTGGGGATACAATGAGCAGTTCTTC. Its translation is CASSLGPTGWGYNEQFF.

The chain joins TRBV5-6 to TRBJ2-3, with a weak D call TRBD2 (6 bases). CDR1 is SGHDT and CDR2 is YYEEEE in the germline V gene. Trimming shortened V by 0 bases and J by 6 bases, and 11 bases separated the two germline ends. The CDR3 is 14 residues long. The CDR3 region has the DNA TGTGCCAGCAGCTTGGTGAGACTAGGGGATACGCAGTATTTT. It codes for CASSLVRLGDTQYF.

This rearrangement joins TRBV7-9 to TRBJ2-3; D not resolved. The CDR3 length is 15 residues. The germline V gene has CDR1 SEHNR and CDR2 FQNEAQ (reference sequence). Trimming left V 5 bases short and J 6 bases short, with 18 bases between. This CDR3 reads CASSTSNGIRDTQYF. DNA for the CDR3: TGTGCCAGCAGCACTTCTAACGGCATACGTGATACGCAGTATTTT.

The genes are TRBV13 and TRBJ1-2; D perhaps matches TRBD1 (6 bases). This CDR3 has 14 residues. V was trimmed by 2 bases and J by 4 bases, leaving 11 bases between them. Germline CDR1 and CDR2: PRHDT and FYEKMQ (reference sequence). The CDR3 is CASSLRGGSYGYTF. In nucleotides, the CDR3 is TGTGCCAGCAGCTTACGTGGGGGCTCCTATGGCTACACCTTC.

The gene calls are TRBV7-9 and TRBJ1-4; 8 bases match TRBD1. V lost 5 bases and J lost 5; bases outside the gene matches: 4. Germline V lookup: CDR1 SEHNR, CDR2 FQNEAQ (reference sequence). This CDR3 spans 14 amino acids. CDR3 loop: CASSARDRNEKLFF. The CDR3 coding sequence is TGTGCCAGCAGCGCCCGGGACAGGAATGAAAAACTGTTTTTT.

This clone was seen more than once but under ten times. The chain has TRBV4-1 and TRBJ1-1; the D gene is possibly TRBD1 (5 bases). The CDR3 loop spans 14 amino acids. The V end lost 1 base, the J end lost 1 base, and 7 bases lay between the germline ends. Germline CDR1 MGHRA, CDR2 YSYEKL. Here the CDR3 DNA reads TGCGCCAGCAGCCAAGGACAGTCGAACACTGAAGCTTTCTTT. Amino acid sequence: CASSQGQSNTEAFF.

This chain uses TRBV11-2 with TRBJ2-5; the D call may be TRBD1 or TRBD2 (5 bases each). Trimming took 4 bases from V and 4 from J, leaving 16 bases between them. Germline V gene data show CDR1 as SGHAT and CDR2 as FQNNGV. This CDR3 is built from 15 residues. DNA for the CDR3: TGTGCCAGCAGCTCCCTCCGAGGGGTGGGAGAGACCCAGTACTTC. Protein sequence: CASSSLRGVGETQYF.